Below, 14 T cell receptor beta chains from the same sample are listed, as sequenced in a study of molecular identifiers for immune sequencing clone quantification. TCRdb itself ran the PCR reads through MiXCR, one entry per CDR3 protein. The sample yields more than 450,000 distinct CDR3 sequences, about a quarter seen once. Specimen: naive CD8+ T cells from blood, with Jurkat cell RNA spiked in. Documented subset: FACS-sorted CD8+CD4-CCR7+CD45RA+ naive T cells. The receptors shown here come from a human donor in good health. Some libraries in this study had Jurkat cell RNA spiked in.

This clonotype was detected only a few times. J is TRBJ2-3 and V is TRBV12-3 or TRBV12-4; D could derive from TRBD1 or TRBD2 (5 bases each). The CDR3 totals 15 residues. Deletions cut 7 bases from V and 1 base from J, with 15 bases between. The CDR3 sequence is CASTPVGPGTDTQYF. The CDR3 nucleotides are TGTGCCAGCACCCCGGTGGGACCTGGCACAGATACGCAGTATTTT.

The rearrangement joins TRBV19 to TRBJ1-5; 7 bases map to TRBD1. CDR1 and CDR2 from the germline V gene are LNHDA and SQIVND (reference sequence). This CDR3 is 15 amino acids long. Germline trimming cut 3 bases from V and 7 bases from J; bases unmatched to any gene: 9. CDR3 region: CASSMGRQGTQPQHF. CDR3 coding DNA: TGTGCCAGTAGTATGGGCAGACAGGGAACGCAGCCCCAGCATTTT.

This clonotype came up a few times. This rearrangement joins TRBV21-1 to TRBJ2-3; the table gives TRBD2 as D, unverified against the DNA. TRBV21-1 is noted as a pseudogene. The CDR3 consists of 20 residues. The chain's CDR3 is CASSTEDKAGPLGGTDTQYF. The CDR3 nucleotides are TGTGCCAGCAGCACAGAGGACAAGGCTGGGCCTCTCGGGGGCACAGATACGCAGTATTTT.

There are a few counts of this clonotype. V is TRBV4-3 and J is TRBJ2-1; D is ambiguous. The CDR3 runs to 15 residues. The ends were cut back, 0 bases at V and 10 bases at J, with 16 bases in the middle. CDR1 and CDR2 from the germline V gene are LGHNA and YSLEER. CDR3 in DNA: TGCGCCAGCAGCCAAGATCTAAGCGACTTCATCGAGCAGTTCTTC. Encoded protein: CASSQDLSDFIEQFF.

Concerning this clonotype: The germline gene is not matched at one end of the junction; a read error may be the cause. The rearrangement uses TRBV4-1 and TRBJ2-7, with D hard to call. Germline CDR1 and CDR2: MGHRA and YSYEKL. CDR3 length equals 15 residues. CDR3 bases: TGCGCCAGCAGCCAAGTATCTTCCTCTTTCTACGAGCTGTACTTC. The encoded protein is CASSQVSSSFYELYF.

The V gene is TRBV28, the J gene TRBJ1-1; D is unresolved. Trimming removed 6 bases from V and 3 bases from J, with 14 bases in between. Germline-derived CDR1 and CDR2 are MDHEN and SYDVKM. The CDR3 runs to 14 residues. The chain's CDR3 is CASRETVMYTEAFF. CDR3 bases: TGTGCCAGCAGAGAGACGGTCATGTACACTGAAGCTTTCTTT.

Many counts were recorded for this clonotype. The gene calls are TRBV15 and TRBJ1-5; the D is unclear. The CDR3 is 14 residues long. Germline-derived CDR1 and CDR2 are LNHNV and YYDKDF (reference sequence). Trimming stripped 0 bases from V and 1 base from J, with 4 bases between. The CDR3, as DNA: TGTGCCACCAGCAGAGAACGCAGCAATCAGCCCCAGCATTTT. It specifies CATSRERSNQPQHF.

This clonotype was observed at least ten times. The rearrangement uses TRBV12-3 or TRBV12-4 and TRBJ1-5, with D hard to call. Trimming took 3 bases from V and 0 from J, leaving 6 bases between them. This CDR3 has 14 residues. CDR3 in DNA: TGTGCCAGCAGTTTGAGCAATAGCAATCAGCCCCAGCATTTT. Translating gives CASSLSNSNQPQHF.

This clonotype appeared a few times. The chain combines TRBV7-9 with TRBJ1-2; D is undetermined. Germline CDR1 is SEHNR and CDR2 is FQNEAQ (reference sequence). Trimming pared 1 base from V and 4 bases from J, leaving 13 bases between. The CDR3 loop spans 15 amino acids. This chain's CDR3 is CASSLEALGAYGYTF. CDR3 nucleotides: TGTGCCAGCAGCTTAGAGGCCCTTGGCGCCTATGGCTACACCTTC.

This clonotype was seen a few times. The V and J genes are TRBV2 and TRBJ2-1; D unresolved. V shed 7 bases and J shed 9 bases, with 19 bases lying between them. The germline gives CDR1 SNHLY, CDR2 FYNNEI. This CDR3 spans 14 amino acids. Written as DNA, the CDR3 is TGTGCCAGCAAGTTGAACGAGCGTGAGACTGAGCAGTTCTTC. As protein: CASKLNERETEQFF.

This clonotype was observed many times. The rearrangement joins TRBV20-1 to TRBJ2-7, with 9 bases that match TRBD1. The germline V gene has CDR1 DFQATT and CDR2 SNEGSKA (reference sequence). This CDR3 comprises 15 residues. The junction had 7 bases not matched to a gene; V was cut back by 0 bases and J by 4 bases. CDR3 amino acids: CSARELGQGGYEQYF. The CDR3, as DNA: TGCAGTGCTAGAGAGCTGGGACAGGGAGGGTACGAGCAGTACTTC.

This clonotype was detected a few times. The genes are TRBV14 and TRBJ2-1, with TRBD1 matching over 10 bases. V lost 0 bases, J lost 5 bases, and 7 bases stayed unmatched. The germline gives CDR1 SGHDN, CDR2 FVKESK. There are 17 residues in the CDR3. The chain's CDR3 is CASSQDFRGTGDNEQFF. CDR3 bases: TGTGCCAGCAGCCAAGATTTTAGAGGGACAGGGGACAATGAGCAGTTCTTC.

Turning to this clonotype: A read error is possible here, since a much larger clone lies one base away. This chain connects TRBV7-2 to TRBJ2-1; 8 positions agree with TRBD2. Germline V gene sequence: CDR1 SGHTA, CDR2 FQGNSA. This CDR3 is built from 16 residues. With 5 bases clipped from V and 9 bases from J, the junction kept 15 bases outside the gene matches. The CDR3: CASSRHSGSPPFEQFF. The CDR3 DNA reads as TGTGCCAGCAGCCGCCACAGCGGGAGTCCCCCCTTTGAGCAGTTCTTC.

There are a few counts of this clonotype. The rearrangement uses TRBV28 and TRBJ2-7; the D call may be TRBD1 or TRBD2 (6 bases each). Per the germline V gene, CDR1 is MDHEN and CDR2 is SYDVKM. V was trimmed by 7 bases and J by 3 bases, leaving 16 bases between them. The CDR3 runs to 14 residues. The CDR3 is CASTGARAGYEQYF. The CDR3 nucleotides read TGTGCCAGCACGGGGGCCCGGGCCGGCTACGAGCAGTACTTC.